The sequence of this T cell receptor beta chain was determined in a study of T cells in Graves' hyperthyroidism and ophthalmopathy. In the study overall: Peripheral blood was collected at initial diagnosis, before any treatment.

V dropped 6 bases and J dropped 7; count of bases not matched to a gene: 8. This CDR3 has 13 residues. In germline, CDR1 is SGHTA, CDR2 FQGNSA. There were TCR beta CDR3 regions amplified from RNA transcripts. The HTBI set primed first-round TCR CDR3 RT-PCR. Via MiXCR, TCRdb re-called the multiplex PCR reads, giving one row per CDR3 protein. This sample has hundreds of thousands of distinct CDR3 sequences, with roughly 40% found just once. Sequencing was carried out using blood. The chain joins TRBV7-2 to TRBJ2-5, with 7 bases lining up with TRBD1. The clonotype was recovered from a man younger than 35 with Graves' hyperthyroidism. CDR3 sequence reads: CASRNTGVGTQYF. DNA for the CDR3: TGTGCCAGCAGGAATACAGGGGTAGGGACCCAGTACTTC.